This TCR beta chain is drawn from a study of identical twins. The CDR3 length is 12 residues. V shed 3 bases and J shed 5 bases, with 8 bases lying between them. Germline CDR1 SGHRS, CDR2 YFSETQ. Overall study results and limits: Out-of-frame alpha sequences common to twins exhibited a surplus of low generation probability.

Addition of a universal primer site occurred through template switching, and cDNA carried unique molecular identifiers. MiXCR, applied by TCRdb to the 5' RACE reads, yields one record per CDR3 protein. This table has around 100,000 distinct CDR3 sequences, under 7% appearing once. As regards this clonotype: The antigen remains unidentified.

The material sequenced was memory T cells sorted from blood. J is TRBJ2-5 and V is TRBV5-1; no clear D. This sequence originates from a woman aged 45 to 65 in good health. The CDR3 region has the DNA TGCGCCAGCAGCTCAAAAAGGGAGACCCAGTACTTC. Its protein product is CASSSKRETQYF.